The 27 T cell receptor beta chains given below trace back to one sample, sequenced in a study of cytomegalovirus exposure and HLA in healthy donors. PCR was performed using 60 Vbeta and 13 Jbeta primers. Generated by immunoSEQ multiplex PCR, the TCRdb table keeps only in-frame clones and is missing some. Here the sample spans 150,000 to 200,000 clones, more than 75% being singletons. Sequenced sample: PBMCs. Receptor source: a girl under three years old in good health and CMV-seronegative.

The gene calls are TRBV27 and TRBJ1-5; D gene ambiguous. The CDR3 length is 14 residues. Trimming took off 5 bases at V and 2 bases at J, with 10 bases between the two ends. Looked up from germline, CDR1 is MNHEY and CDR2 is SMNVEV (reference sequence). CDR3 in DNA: TGTGCCAGCAGTCCTTGGAGGGGCAATCAGCCCCAGCATTTT. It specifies CASSPWRGNQPQHF.

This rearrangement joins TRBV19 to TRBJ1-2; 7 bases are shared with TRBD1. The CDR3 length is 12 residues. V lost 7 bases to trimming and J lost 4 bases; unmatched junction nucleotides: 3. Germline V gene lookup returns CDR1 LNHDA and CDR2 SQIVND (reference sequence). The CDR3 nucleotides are TGTGCCAGTATGGGACAGCTCTATGGCTACACCTTC. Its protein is CASMGQLYGYTF.

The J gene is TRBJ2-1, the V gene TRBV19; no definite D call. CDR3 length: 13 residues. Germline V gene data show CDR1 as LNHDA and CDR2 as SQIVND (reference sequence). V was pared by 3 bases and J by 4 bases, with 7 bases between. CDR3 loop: CASSIERYNEQFF. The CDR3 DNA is TGTGCCAGTAGTATTGAGAGGTACAATGAGCAGTTCTTC.

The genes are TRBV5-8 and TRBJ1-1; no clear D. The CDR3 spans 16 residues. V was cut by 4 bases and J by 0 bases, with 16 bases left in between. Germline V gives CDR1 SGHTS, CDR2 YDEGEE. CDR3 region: CASSPRRVRMNTEAFF. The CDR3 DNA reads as TGTGCCAGCAGCCCCCGACGGGTTCGGATGAACACTGAAGCTTTCTTT.

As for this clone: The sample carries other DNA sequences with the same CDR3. Here the CDR3 reads CASSPQETQYF. In DNA form, the CDR3 reads TGTGCCAGCAGCCCACAAGAGACCCAGTACTTC. The rearrangement joins TRBV7-9 to TRBJ2-5; D uncertain. From germline, CDR1 is SEHNR and CDR2 FQNEAQ (reference sequence). This CDR3 has 11 amino acids. The V end lost 5 bases, the J end lost 2 bases, and 3 bases lay between the germline ends.

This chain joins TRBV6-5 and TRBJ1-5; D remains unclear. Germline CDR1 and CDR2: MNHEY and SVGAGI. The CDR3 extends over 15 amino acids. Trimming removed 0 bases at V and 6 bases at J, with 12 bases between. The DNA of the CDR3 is TGTGCCAGCAGTTACTCGTCAAGCGCAGCTCAGCCCCAGCATTTT. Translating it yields CASSYSSSAAQPQHF.

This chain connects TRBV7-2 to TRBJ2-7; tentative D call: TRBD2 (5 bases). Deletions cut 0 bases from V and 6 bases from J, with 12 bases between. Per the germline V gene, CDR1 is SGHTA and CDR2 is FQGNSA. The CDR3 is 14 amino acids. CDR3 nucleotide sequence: TGTGCCAGCAGCTTAGCGTTGTCGGGATCCGAGCAGTACTTC. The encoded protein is CASSLALSGSEQYF.

CDR3 DNA sequence: TGTGCCAGCAGCCCCCTAGGGACTAGCGGGAGCCCCTACGAGCAGTACTTC. As protein: CASSPLGTSGSPYEQYF. This chain connects TRBV7-3 to TRBJ2-7, with 14 nucleotides matching TRBD2. V shed 5 bases and J 2 bases; nucleotides not matched to a gene: 8. The CDR3 length is 17 residues. Germline V lookup: CDR1 SGHTA, CDR2 FQGTGA.

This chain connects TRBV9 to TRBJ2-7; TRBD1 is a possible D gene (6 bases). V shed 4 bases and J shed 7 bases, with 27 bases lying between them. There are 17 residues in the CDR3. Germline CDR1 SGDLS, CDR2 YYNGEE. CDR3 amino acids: CASSPQPVRVPQGEQYF. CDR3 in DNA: TGTGCCAGCAGCCCCCAACCTGTCAGGGTACCTCAGGGGGAGCAGTACTTC.

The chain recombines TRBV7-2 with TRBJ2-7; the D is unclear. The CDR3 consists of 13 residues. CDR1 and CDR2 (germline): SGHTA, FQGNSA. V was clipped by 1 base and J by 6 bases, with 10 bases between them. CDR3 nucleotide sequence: TGTGCCAGCAGCTTAGTTGTTTCGGGCGAGCAGTACTTC. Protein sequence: CASSLVVSGEQYF.

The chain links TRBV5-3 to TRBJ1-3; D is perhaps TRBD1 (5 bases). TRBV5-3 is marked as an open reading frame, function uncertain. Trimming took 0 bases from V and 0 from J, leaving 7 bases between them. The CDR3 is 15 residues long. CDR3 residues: CARSLGGHSGNTIYF. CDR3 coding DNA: TGTGCCAGAAGCTTGGGGGGCCACTCTGGAAACACCATATATTTT.

The CDR3 region has the DNA TGCGCCAGCAGCCAAGATGTTCCGGGACAGGGAATATTTTTGACTAATGAAAAACTGTTTTTT. It specifies CASSQDVPGQGIFLTNEKLFF. V is TRBV4-3 and J is TRBJ1-4, with 9 bases that match TRBD1. V was clipped by 0 bases and J by 2 bases; unmatched bases: 16. Germline loops: CDR1 LGHNA, CDR2 YSLEER. The CDR3 spans 21 residues.

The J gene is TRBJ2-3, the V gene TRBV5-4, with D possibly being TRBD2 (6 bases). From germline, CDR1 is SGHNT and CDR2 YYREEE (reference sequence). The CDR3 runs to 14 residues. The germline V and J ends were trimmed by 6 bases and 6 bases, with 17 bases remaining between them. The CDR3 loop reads CASTPGGRWDTQYF. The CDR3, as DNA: TGTGCCAGCACCCCCGGGGGTAGATGGGATACGCAGTATTTT.

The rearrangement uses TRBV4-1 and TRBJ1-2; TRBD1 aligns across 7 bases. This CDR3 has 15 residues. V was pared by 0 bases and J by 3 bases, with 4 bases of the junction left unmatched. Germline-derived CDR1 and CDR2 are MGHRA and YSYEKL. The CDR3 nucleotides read TGCGCCAGCAGCCAAGATCTAGACAGGGACTATGGCTACACCTTC. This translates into CASSQDLDRDYGYTF.

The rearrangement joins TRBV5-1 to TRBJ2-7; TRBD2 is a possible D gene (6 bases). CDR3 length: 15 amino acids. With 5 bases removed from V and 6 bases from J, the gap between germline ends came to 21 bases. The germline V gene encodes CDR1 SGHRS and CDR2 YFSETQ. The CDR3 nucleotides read TGCGCCAGCAGACTTCAAGAGGCCCGACTAGGCGAGCAGTACTTC. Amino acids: CASRLQEARLGEQYF.

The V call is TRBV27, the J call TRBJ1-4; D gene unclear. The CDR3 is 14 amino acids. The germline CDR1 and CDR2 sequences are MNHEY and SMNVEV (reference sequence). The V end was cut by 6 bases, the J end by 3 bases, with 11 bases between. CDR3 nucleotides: TGTGCCAGCAGGGCCCCGATCTCTAATGAAAAACTGTTTTTT. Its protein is CASRAPISNEKLFF.

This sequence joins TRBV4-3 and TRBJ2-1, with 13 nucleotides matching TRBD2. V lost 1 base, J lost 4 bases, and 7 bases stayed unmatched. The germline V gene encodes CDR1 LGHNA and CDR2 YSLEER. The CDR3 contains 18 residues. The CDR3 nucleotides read TGCGCCAGCAGCCAAGGAGGACTAGCGGGAGAAAGGTACAATGAGCAGTTCTTC. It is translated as CASSQGGLAGERYNEQFF.

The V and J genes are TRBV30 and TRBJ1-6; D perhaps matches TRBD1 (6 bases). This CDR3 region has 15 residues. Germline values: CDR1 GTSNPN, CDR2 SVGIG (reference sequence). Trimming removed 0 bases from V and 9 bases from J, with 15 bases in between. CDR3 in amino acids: CAWSVGGEFSSPLHF. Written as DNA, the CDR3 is TGTGCCTGGAGTGTAGGGGGGGAATTCAGTTCACCCCTCCACTTT. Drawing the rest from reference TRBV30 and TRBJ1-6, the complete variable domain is SQTIHQWPATLVQPVGSPLSLECTVEGTSNPNLYWYRQAAGRGLQLLFYSVGIGQISSEVPQNLSASRPQDRQFILSSKKLLLSDSGFYLCAWSVGGEFSSPLHFGNGTRLTVT.

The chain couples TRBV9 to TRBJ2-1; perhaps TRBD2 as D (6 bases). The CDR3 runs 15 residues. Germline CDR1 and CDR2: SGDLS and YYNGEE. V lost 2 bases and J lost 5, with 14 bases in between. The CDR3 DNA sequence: TGTGCCAGCAGCGTCAGCGGGCCGCCTAACAATGAGCAGTTCTTC. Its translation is CASSVSGPPNNEQFF.

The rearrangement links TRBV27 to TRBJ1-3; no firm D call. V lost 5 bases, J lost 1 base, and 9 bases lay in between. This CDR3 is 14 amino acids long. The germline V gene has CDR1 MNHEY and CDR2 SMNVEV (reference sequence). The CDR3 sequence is CASSPHLSGNTIYF. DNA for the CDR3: TGTGCCAGCAGTCCACACCTTTCTGGAAACACCATATATTTT.

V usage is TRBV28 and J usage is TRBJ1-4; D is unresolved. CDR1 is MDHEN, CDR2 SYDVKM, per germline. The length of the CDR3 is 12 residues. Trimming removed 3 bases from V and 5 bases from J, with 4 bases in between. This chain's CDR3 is CASSFLNEKLFF. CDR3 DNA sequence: TGTGCCAGCAGTTTCCTAAATGAAAAACTGTTTTTT.

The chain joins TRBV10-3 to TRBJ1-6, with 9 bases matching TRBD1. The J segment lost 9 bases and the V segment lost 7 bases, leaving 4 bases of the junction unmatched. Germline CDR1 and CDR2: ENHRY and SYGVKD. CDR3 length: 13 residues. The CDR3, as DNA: TGTGCCATCAAGGGGGACAGGGCTTCACCCCTCCACTTT. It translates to CAIKGDRASPLHF.

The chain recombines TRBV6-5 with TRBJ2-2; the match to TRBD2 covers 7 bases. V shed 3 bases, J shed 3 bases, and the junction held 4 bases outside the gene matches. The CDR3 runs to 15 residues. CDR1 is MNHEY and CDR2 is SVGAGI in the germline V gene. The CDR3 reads CASSYGGGYTGELFF. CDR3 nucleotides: TGTGCCAGCAGTTATGGGGGGGGTTACACCGGGGAGCTGTTTTTT.

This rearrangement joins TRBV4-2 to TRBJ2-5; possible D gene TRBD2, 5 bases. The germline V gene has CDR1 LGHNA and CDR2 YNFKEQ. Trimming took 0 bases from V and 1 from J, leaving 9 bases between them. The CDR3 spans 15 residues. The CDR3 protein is CASSQDPAAQETQYF. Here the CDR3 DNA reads TGTGCCAGCAGCCAAGATCCAGCGGCCCAAGAGACCCAGTACTTC.

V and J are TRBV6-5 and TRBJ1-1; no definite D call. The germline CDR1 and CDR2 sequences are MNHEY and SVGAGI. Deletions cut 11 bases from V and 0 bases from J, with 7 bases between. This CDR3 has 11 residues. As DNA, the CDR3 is TGTGCCTATGCTATGAACACTGAAGCTTTCTTT. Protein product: CAYAMNTEAFF.

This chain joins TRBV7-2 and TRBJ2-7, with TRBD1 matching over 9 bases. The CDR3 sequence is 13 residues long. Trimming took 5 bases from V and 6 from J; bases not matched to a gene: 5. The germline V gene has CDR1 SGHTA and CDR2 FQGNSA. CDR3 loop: CASSPDRGSEQYF. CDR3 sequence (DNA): TGTGCCAGCAGCCCGGACAGGGGAAGCGAGCAGTACTTC.

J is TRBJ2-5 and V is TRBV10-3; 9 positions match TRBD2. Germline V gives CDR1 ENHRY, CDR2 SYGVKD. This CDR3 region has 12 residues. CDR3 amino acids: CAGSGGKETQYF. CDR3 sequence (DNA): TGTGCGGGTAGCGGGGGAAAAGAGACCCAGTACTTC.